A selection of T cell receptor beta chains follows, all from one sample in a study of blood T cell repertoires in COVID-19. Profiling relied on immunoSEQ multiplex PCR, and the TCRdb table lists in-frame clones only, not all of them. The sample records under 350,000 clones, 89% being singletons. The specimen sequenced was peripheral blood. Receptors originate from a man in his fifties or sixties with acute or convalescent COVID-19. Each CDR3 is given with its conserved first and last residue. A D gene is named only where the DNA matches it firmly. Some rows mark clone size as missing; the rest say once, few, many or name a class of expanded clone.

length: 15
J: TRBJ2-3
size: NA
V: TRBV25-1
D: NA
CDR3: CASSRGSALTDTQYF
DNA: TGTGCCAGCAGTCGGGGGAGCGCCCTCACAGATACGCAGTATTTT

length: 16
J: TRBJ2-1
size: NA
V: TRBV5-1
D: TRBD2
CDR3: CASSLDLAGNYNEQFF
DNA: TGCGCCAGCAGCTTGGATCTAGCGGGGAACTACAATGAGCAGTTCTTC

length: 13
J: TRBJ1-1
size: NA
V: TRBV11-3
D: NA
CDR3: CASSLTGGTEAFF
DNA: TGTGCCAGCAGCTTAACAGGCGGCACTGAAGCTTTCTTT

length: 16
J: TRBJ1-2
size: once
V: TRBV6-1
D: NA
CDR3: CASSEARHQANYGYTF
DNA: TGTGCCAGCAGTGAAGCGAGACACCAAGCTAACTATGGCTACACCTTC

length: 13
J: TRBJ2-3
size: NA
V: TRBV11-3
D: NA
CDR3: CASSLGGSDTQYF
DNA: TGTGCCAGCAGCTTAGGAGGTTCAGATACGCAGTATTTT

length: 15
J: TRBJ2-1
size: NA
V: TRBV27
D: TRBD2
CDR3: CASSLLAGGGNEQFF
DNA: TGTGCCAGCAGTCTCCTAGCGGGGGGCGGGAATGAGCAGTTCTTC

length: 15
J: TRBJ2-2
size: NA
V: TRBV7-3
D: TRBD2
CDR3: CASSLAGANTGELFF
DNA: TGTGCCAGCAGCTTGGCGGGAGCGAACACCGGGGAGCTGTTTTTT

length: 18
J: TRBJ2-3
size: NA
V: TRBV5-5
D: NA
CDR3: CASRTRPATQGRRDTQYF
DNA: TGTGCCAGCAGAACCCGTCCCGCGACGCAGGGGCGACGAGATACGCAGTATTTT

length: 14
J: TRBJ1-2
size: NA
V: TRBV30
D: NA
CDR3: CAWSYDGGNYGYTF
DNA: TGTGCCTGGAGCTACGACGGAGGAAACTATGGCTACACCTTC

length: 18
J: TRBJ2-7
size: NA
V: TRBV4-1
D: NA
CDR3: CASSQGRSGGTGFYEQYF
DNA: TGCGCCAGCAGCCAGGGCCGTTCGGGGGGGACAGGGTTTTACGAGCAGTACTTC

length: 13
J: TRBJ1-2
size: NA
V: TRBV14
D: TRBD1
CDR3: CASSGDRNYGYTF
DNA: TGTGCCAGCAGCGGGGACAGGAACTATGGCTACACCTTC

length: 14
J: TRBJ2-1
size: few
V: TRBV2
D: TRBD2
CDR3: CASSKLADPNEQFF
DNA: TGTGCCAGCAGCAAACTAGCGGACCCCAATGAGCAGTTCTTC

length: 16
J: TRBJ2-2
size: NA
V: TRBV28
D: TRBD2
CDR3: CASLTSGGAPTGELFF
DNA: TGTGCCAGTCTGACTAGCGGGGGGGCCCCCACCGGGGAGCTGTTTTTT

length: 15
J: TRBJ2-1
size: NA
V: TRBV9
D: NA
CDR3: CASSAFGGNYNEQFF
DNA: TGTGCCAGCAGCGCTTTTGGGGGCAACTACAATGAGCAGTTCTTC

length: 14
J: TRBJ2-7
size: NA
V: TRBV2
D: TRBD1
CDR3: CASRMDRVTYEQYF
DNA: TGTGCCAGCAGGATGGACAGGGTGACCTACGAGCAGTACTTC

length: 14
J: TRBJ2-2
size: NA
V: TRBV29-1
D: NA
CDR3: CSAIAGDLDGELFF
DNA: TGCAGCGCTATCGCCGGGGATTTGGACGGGGAGCTGTTTTTT

length: 14
J: TRBJ1-1
size: NA
V: TRBV15
D: TRBD1
CDR3: CATSRRDRATEAFF
DNA: TGTGCCACCAGCAGACGGGACAGGGCAACCGAAGCTTTCTTT

length: 12
J: TRBJ2-1
size: NA
V: TRBV19
D: TRBD1
CDR3: CASSRDRGEQFF
DNA: TGTGCCAGTAGTAGAGACAGGGGAGAGCAGTTCTTC

length: 18
J: TRBJ1-4
size: NA
V: TRBV18
D: NA
CDR3: CASSPRRDTFPFNEKLFF
DNA: TGTGCCAGCTCACCCCGCCGGGACACATTTCCATTTAATGAAAAACTGTTTTTT

length: 16
J: TRBJ1-3
size: NA
V: TRBV6-5
D: NA
CDR3: CASSYSSLTGRNTIYF
DNA: TGTGCCAGCAGTTACTCCTCCTTGACAGGACGGAACACCATATATTTT

length: 15
J: TRBJ2-7
size: NA
V: TRBV6-5
D: TRBD1
CDR3: CASSPGQGSPYEQYF
DNA: TGTGCCAGCAGTCCGGGACAGGGTTCACCCTACGAGCAGTACTTC

length: 15
J: TRBJ2-1
size: NA
V: TRBV10-1
D: TRBD2
CDR3: CASSDGTNLNNEQFF
DNA: TGCGCCAGCAGTGACGGGACTAATCTTAACAATGAGCAGTTCTTC

length: 16
J: TRBJ1-4
size: NA
V: TRBV5-4
D: NA
CDR3: CASSLEPGRTPEKLFF
DNA: TGTGCCAGCAGCTTGGAACCGGGGAGGACCCCCGAAAAACTGTTTTTT

length: 15
J: TRBJ1-5
size: few
V: TRBV2
D: TRBD1
CDR3: CASRIAGGWGQPQHF
DNA: TGTGCCAGCAGGATAGCAGGGGGATGGGGACAGCCCCAGCATTTT

length: 14
J: TRBJ2-1
size: NA
V: TRBV13
D: NA
CDR3: CASSLGGGYNEQFF
DNA: TGTGCCAGCAGCTTAGGTGGAGGTTACAATGAGCAGTTCTTC

length: 15
J: TRBJ2-3
size: NA
V: TRBV27
D: NA
CDR3: CASSLGQYGTDTQYF
DNA: TGTGCCAGCAGTCTAGGACAATACGGTACAGATACGCAGTATTTT

length: 11
J: TRBJ1-2
size: once
V: TRBV3-1/TRBV3-2
D: NA
CDR3: CATRQNYGYTF
DNA: TGTGCCACCAGACAGAACTATGGCTACACCTTC

length: 16
J: TRBJ1-2
size: NA
V: TRBV6-1
D: TRBD1
CDR3: CASSDGTGPLSNGYTF
DNA: TGTGCCAGCAGTGATGGGACAGGGCCTCTCTCGAACGGCTACACCTTC

length: 13
J: TRBJ1-1
size: NA
V: TRBV4-1
D: NA
CDR3: CASSQRGYTEAFF
DNA: TGCGCCAGCAGCCAAAGGGGTTACACTGAAGCTTTCTTT

length: 17
J: TRBJ2-5
size: NA
V: TRBV24-1
D: TRBD2
CDR3: CATSDASSGGAEETQYF
DNA: TGTGCCACCAGTGATGCCTCTAGCGGGGGGGCCGAGGAGACCCAGTACTTC

length: 11
J: TRBJ1-1
size: NA
V: TRBV27
D: NA
CDR3: CASSTRGEAFF
DNA: TGTGCCAGCAGTACCAGGGGTGAAGCTTTCTTT

length: 16
J: TRBJ1-6
size: NA
V: TRBV4-2
D: TRBD1
CDR3: CASSPDREWYGSPLHF
DNA: TGTGCCAGCAGCCCCGACAGGGAATGGTATGGCTCACCCCTCCACTTT

length: 10
J: TRBJ1-5
size: once
V: TRBV24-1
D: NA
CDR3: CGLAGQPQHF
DNA: TGTGGTTTGGCGGGTCAGCCCCAGCATTTT

length: 16
J: TRBJ2-7
size: NA
V: TRBV15
D: NA
CDR3: CATSRDGVDITYEQYF
DNA: TGTGCCACCAGCAGAGATGGGGTGGACATAACCTACGAGCAGTACTTC

length: 11
J: TRBJ2-7
size: NA
V: TRBV29-1
D: TRBD2
CDR3: CSVDSGGEQYF
DNA: TGCAGCGTTGACTCGGGAGGCGAGCAGTACTTC

length: 13
J: TRBJ1-1
size: NA
V: TRBV10-1
D: NA
CDR3: CASSLDLNTEAFF
DNA: TGCGCCAGCAGCCTGGACTTGAACACTGAAGCTTTCTTT

length: 15
J: TRBJ1-1
size: NA
V: TRBV9
D: NA
CDR3: CASSVDGGRYTEAFF
DNA: TGTGCCAGCAGCGTTGATGGAGGACGATACACTGAAGCTTTCTTT

length: 15
J: TRBJ2-1
size: NA
V: TRBV9
D: NA
CDR3: CASSVDVTNYNEQFF
DNA: TGTGCCAGCAGCGTAGACGTAACAAACTACAATGAGCAGTTCTTC

length: 16
J: TRBJ2-1
size: NA
V: TRBV9
D: TRBD1
CDR3: CASSVPGQGDLDEQFF
DNA: TGTGCCAGCAGCGTACCGGGACAGGGGGATTTGGATGAGCAGTTCTTC

length: 15
J: TRBJ1-1
size: NA
V: TRBV7-9
D: NA
CDR3: CASSLTGGLNTEAFF
DNA: TGTGCCAGCAGCCTGACGGGGGGGTTGAACACTGAAGCTTTCTTT

length: 15
J: TRBJ1-6
size: NA
V: TRBV9
D: NA
CDR3: CASSVEGVAYSPLHF
DNA: TGTGCCAGCAGCGTAGAGGGGGTGGCGTATTCACCCCTCCACTTT

length: 15
J: TRBJ1-3
size: NA
V: TRBV5-1
D: TRBD1
CDR3: CASSLAGQGVNTIYF
DNA: TGCGCCAGCAGCTTGGCCGGACAGGGGGTAAACACCATATATTTT

length: 15
J: TRBJ1-2
size: NA
V: TRBV6-5
D: NA
CDR3: CASSYHPPGNDGYTF
DNA: TGTGCCAGCAGTTACCATCCACCGGGGAATGATGGCTACACCTTC

length: 15
J: TRBJ2-7
size: once
V: TRBV18
D: TRBD1
CDR3: CASSPGAGTGGEQYF
DNA: TGTGCCAGCTCTCCGGGCGCCGGGACAGGGGGAGAGCAGTACTTC

length: 13
J: TRBJ1-1
size: NA
V: TRBV7-9
D: TRBD1
CDR3: CASSLGQGTEAFF
DNA: TGTGCCAGCAGCCTGGGACAGGGAACTGAAGCTTTCTTT

length: 15
J: TRBJ2-3
size: NA
V: TRBV24-1
D: NA
CDR3: CATSDTRLGGNTQYF
DNA: TGTGCCACCAGTGACACCAGGCTTGGGGGCAATACGCAGTATTTT

length: 14
J: TRBJ1-1
size: NA
V: TRBV11-2
D: NA
CDR3: CASSFLQGDTEAFF
DNA: TGTGCCAGCAGCTTTTTACAGGGAGACACTGAAGCTTTCTTT

length: 15
J: TRBJ1-1
size: NA
V: TRBV5-1
D: TRBD1
CDR3: CASSWEGGRGTEAFF
DNA: TGCGCCAGCAGCTGGGAAGGGGGCCGGGGCACTGAAGCTTTCTTT

length: 14
J: TRBJ1-1
size: NA
V: TRBV5-1
D: NA
CDR3: CASSLAELNTEAFF
DNA: TGCGCCAGCAGCTTGGCCGAGCTGAACACTGAAGCTTTCTTT

length: 12
J: TRBJ1-2
size: NA
V: TRBV6-5
D: NA
CDR3: CASSYKGGGYTF
DNA: TGTGCCAGCAGTTACAAGGGAGGCGGCTACACCTTC

length: 15
J: TRBJ2-7
size: few
V: TRBV5-1
D: TRBD1
CDR3: CASSSTGGSTYEQYF
DNA: TGCGCCAGCAGCTCCACAGGGGGTTCTACCTACGAGCAGTACTTC

length: 13
J: TRBJ1-1
size: NA
V: TRBV2
D: NA
CDR3: CASSEALGEEAFF
DNA: TGTGCCAGCAGTGAAGCGCTTGGGGAGGAGGCTTTCTTT

length: 16
J: TRBJ1-1
size: NA
V: TRBV9
D: TRBD1
CDR3: CASSVATGTVNTEAFF
DNA: TGTGCCAGCAGCGTGGCAACCGGGACAGTTAACACTGAAGCTTTCTTT

length: 14
J: TRBJ1-1
size: few
V: TRBV6-5
D: NA
CDR3: CASSYQTGGSEAFF
DNA: TGTGCCAGCAGTTACCAGACTGGTGGGTCTGAAGCTTTCTTT

length: 12
J: TRBJ2-1
size: once
V: TRBV7-3
D: TRBD1
CDR3: CASSSDRGEQFF
DNA: TGTGCCAGCAGCTCCGACAGGGGTGAGCAGTTCTTC